This section outlines one T cell receptor beta chain sequence together with its context. Its antigen is currently unknown. Germline loops: CDR1 DFQATT, CDR2 SNEGSKA (reference sequence). The CDR3 sequence is 13 residues long. V lost 6 bases, J lost 0 bases, and 9 bases lay in between. This sample was included in a study of T-cell memory formation after mild COVID-19. Study-level findings and limits: Among contracting clones, CD4+ were mainly CM/EM and CD8+ enriched in EMRA. Researchers found some responding clones in pre-infection memory, a sign that cross-reactive memory joined.

Using constant-segment primers, 5'RACE produced TCR alpha and TCR beta cDNA libraries carrying sample barcodes and UMIs. TCRdb reprocessed the 5' RACE reads via MiXCR and lists one record per CDR3 protein. The repertoire has 300,000 to 400,000 distinct CDR3 sequences, around 21% of them found once; the top ten carry roughly an eighth. The sequence was collected from an adult woman who had mild COVID-19 (a few samples of this study predate the infection). Cell type and time point are not known. The sequencing input was PBMCs or a T cell subset sorted from them (not recorded which). The chain has TRBV20-1 and TRBJ1-3; D is ambiguous. The CDR3 spells CSAQEDSGNTIYF. As DNA, the CDR3 is TGCAGTGCCCAGGAGGACTCTGGAAACACCATATATTTT.